This record concerns one T cell receptor (beta chain) sequence. Random hexamers primed reverse transcription of roughly 0.5 to 1 ug RNA. Each CDR3 protein is one row after TCRdb ran MiXCR on the immunoSEQ multiplex PCR reads. Of about 160,000 distinct CDR3 sequences in the sample, approximately 95% were seen once. These data belong to a study of CD8 T cells in Susac syndrome. The germline gives CDR1 LGHDT, CDR2 YNNKEL (reference sequence). Trimming removed 5 bases from V and 8 bases from J, with 18 bases in between. The length of the CDR3 is 14 residues. Patients with Susac syndrome fulfilled recently defined diagnostic criteria for definite or probable disease.

The receptor comes from a human donor with Susac syndrome. The chain uses TRBV3-1 and TRBJ1-2; weak D call: TRBD1 (6 bases). Sequenced input: CD4+ T cells from PBMCs. The CDR3 loop is CASSIGEGGRGYTF. Written as DNA, the CDR3 is TGTGCCAGCAGCATCGGCGAGGGGGGAAGGGGCTACACCTTC. Looking up the rest from reference TRBV3-1 and TRBJ1-2 gives the full variable domain: DTAVSQTPKYLVTQMGNDKSIKCEQNLGHDTMYWYKQDSKKFLKIMFSYNNKELIINETVPNRFSPKSPDKAHLNLHINSLELGDSAVYFCASSIGEGGRGYTFGSGTRLTVV.